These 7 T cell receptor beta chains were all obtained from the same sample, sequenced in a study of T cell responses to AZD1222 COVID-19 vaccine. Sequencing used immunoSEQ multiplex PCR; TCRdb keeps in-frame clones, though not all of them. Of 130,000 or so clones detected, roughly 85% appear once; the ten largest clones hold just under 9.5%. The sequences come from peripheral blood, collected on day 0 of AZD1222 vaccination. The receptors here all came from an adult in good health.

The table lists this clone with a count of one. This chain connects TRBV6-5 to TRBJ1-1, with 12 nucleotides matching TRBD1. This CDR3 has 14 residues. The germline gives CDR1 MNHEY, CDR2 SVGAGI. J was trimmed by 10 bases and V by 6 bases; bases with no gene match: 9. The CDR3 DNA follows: TGTGCCAGCAGCTACCGGGACAGGGGGCAGGGAGCTTTCTTT. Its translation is CASSYRDRGQGAFF.

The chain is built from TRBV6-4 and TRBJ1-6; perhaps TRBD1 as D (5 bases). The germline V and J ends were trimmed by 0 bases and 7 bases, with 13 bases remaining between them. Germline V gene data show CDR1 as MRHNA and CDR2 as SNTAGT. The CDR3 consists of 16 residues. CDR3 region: CASSDSWRAGNSPLHF. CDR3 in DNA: TGTGCCAGCAGTGACTCCTGGAGGGCAGGGAATTCACCCCTCCACTTT.

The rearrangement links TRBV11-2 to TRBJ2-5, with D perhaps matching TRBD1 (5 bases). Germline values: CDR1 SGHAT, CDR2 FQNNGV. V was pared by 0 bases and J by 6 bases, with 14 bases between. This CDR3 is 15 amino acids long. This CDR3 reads CASSLEFIAGQTQYF. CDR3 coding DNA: TGTGCCAGCAGCTTAGAGTTTATAGCAGGGCAGACCCAGTACTTC.

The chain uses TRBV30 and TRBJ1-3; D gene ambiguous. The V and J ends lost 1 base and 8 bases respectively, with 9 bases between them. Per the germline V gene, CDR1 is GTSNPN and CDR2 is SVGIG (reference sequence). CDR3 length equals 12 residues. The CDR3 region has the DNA TGTGCCTGGAGTGAAGTATGGTACACCATATATTTT. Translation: CAWSEVWYTIYF.

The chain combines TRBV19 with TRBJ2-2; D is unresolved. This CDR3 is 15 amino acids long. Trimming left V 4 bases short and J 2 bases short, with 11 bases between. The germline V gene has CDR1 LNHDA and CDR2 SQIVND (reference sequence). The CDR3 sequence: CASSRQDSNTGELFF. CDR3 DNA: TGTGCCAGTAGTAGGCAGGATAGTAACACCGGGGAGCTGTTTTTT.

CDR3 bases: TGTGCCAGCAGCTTAGGCGGCCACTACAATGAGCAGTTCTTC. Translating gives CASSLGGHYNEQFF. The V call is TRBV7-2, the J call TRBJ2-1; D remains unclear. Germline V gives CDR1 SGHTA, CDR2 FQGNSA. V gave up 1 base and J gave up 3 bases, with 7 bases separating them. The CDR3 is 14 residues long.

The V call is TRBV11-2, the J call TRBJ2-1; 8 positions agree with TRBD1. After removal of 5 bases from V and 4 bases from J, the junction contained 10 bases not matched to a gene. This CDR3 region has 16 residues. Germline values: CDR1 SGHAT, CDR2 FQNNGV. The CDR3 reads CASSLGRDRRYNEQFF. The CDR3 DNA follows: TGTGCCAGCAGCCTAGGCCGGGACAGGAGGTACAATGAGCAGTTCTTC.